This paragraph reports one TCR beta chain. The assay was immunoSEQ multiplex PCR, and TCRdb's table has in-frame clones only and misses some. Of just under 20,000 clones listed, about nine tenths are singletons. This sample was included in a study of T cells in localized non-small cell lung cancer. Sequencing used peripheral blood, obtained before any cancer treatment. The sequence was obtained from a man aged 40 to 70 with stage I lung adenocarcinoma.

The CDR3 nucleotides are TGTGCCAGCTCACCCCGTCTCACCCAGGGTTCTAGCACAGATACGCAGTATTTT. Its protein product is CASSPRLTQGSSTDTQYF. This sequence joins TRBV18 and TRBJ2-3, with D possibly being TRBD1 (5 bases). V was trimmed by 3 bases and J by 0 bases, leaving 19 bases between them. The germline CDR1 and CDR2 sequences are KGHSH and LQKENI. The CDR3 is 18 amino acids.